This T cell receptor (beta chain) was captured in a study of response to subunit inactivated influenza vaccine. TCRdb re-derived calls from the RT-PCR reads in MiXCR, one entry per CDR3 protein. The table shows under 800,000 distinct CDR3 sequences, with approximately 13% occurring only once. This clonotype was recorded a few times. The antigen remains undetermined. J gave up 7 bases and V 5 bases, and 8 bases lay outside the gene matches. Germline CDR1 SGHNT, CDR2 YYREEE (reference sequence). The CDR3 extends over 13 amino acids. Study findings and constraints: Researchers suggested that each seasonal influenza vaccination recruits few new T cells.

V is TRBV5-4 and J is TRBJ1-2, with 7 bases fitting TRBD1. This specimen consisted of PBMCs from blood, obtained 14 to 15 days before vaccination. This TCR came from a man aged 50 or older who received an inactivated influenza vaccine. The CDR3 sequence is CASRSTGSVGYTF. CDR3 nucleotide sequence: TGTGCCAGCAGGTCGACAGGGTCGGTTGGCTACACCTTC. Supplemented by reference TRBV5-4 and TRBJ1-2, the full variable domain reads ETGVTQSPTHLIKTRGQQVTLRCSSQSGHNTVSWYQQALGQGPQFIFQYYREEENGRGNFPPRFSGLQFPNYSSELNVNALELDDSALYLCASRSTGSVGYTFGSGTRLTVV.